This is a list of T cell receptor beta chains from one sample in a study of shared clonotypes between healthy human individuals. TCRdb keeps only in-frame clones here, not all; method: immunoSEQ multiplex PCR. The sample has some 2,400,000 clones; roughly 95% are singletons. Sequencing was performed on naive CD4+ T cells sorted from blood. These receptors all stem from a young man in good health. The CDR3 runs from the conserved cysteine through the conserved F or W. A D gene is named only where the DNA matches it firmly. A clone size is listed for some rows: how often the clone was seen (once, few, many), or a class if it is expanded.

>13|TRBJ2-3|NA|TRBV19|NA
TGTGCCAGTAAAAGACCTAACACAGATACGCAGTATTTT
CASKRPNTDTQYF
>13|TRBJ2-7|NA|TRBV18|NA
TGTGCCAGCTCAGCGGGTCAGCCCTACGAGCAGTACTTC
CASSAGQPYEQYF
>15|TRBJ2-5|NA|TRBV7-2|NA
TGTGCCAGCAGCCCCGGGGCGGCGTACCAAGAGACCCAGTACTTC
CASSPGAAYQETQYF
>14|TRBJ1-2|NA|TRBV5-6|NA
TGTGCCAGCAGCCGAGGGGGGTATAACTATGGCTACACCTTC
CASSRGGYNYGYTF
>14|TRBJ2-5|NA|TRBV28|NA
TGTGCCAGCAGTTTCTGGGGGCCTGAAGAGACCCAGTACTTC
CASSFWGPEETQYF
>13|TRBJ2-5|NA|TRBV5-6|once
TGTGCCAGCAGCTTGGCCGCCCAAGAGACCCAGTACTTC
CASSLAAQETQYF
>14|TRBJ2-7|NA|TRBV5-1|NA
TGCGCCAGCAGCTTGGAAGGAGGGAAGAGCGAGCAGTACTTC
CASSLEGGKSEQYF
>13|TRBJ2-3|TRBD2|TRBV6-5|NA
TGTGCCAGCAGAAAAGCGGGGGGGGATACGCAGTATTTT
CASRKAGGDTQYF
>13|TRBJ1-2|NA|TRBV11-2|NA
TGTGCCAGCAGCTTGGGGGATGTCTATGGCTACACCTTC
CASSLGDVYGYTF
>15|TRBJ2-1|TRBD2|TRBV5-1|NA
TGCGCCAGCAGCTTGGGCGGGGAGGGGTACAATGAGCAGTTCTTC
CASSLGGEGYNEQFF
>14|TRBJ2-1|TRBD2|TRBV16|once
TGTGCCAGCAGCCAAATCCTAGCGGGAAATGAGCAGTTCTTC
CASSQILAGNEQFF
>17|TRBJ2-3|TRBD2|TRBV7-9|once
TGTGCCAGCAGCTTAGCGACTAGCGGGAGTTTCCCAGATACGCAGTATTTT
CASSLATSGSFPDTQYF
>14|TRBJ2-3|NA|TRBV5-1|NA
TGCGCCAGCGGAGTAGCGTGGGGCACAGATACGCAGTATTTT
CASGVAWGTDTQYF
>15|TRBJ1-5|TRBD1|TRBV28|once
TGTGCCAGCAGCCCGAAGGACAGGGGGTTTCAGCCCCAGCATTTT
CASSPKDRGFQPQHF
>14|TRBJ1-6|NA|TRBV30|few
TGTGCCTGGGTGACCGGGACGGGGAATTCACCCCTCCACTTT
CAWVTGTGNSPLHF
>15|TRBJ2-5|TRBD1|TRBV7-9|NA
TGTGCCAGCAGCTTAGCGCTCACGGAACAGGGGGACCAGTACTTC
CASSLALTEQGDQYF
>13|TRBJ2-5|NA|TRBV5-1|NA
TGCGCCAGCAGCACAGTCAGGGAGGAGACCCAGTACTTC
CASSTVREETQYF
>14|TRBJ1-6|NA|TRBV10-3|NA
TGTGCCATCAGTGAGACGGTGGGTAATTCACCCCTCCACTTT
CAISETVGNSPLHF
>16|TRBJ1-1|TRBD1|TRBV27|NA
TGTGCCAGCAGTTCCACCGGACAGGGGAGGTACACTGAAGCTTTCTTT
CASSSTGQGRYTEAFF
>15|TRBJ1-6|NA|TRBV14|NA
TGTGCCAGCAGCCAAGGCAGGGTCTATAATTCACCCCTCCACTTT
CASSQGRVYNSPLHF
>14|TRBJ1-2|TRBD1|TRBV28|NA
TGTGCCAGCAGTTTAGCAGGGGGCGGCTATGGCTACACCTTC
CASSLAGGGYGYTF
>14|TRBJ2-7|TRBD1|TRBV27|NA
TGTGCCAGCAGTCCGACAGCCGGGACAGGCGAGCAGTACTTC
CASSPTAGTGEQYF
>13|TRBJ1-5|NA|TRBV25-1|NA
TGTGCCAGCAGTGACCGGGCCAGTCAGCCCCAGCATTTT
CASSDRASQPQHF
>14|TRBJ1-2|TRBD1|TRBV4-3|NA
TGCGCCAGCAGCCAAGATTCAGGGGGATATGGCTACACCTTC
CASSQDSGGYGYTF
>17|TRBJ1-1|TRBD1|TRBV7-9|NA
TGTGCCAGCAGCCCACTTTGGACAGGGGTTGTGGACACTGAAGCTTTCTTT
CASSPLWTGVVDTEAFF
>15|TRBJ1-2|NA|TRBV30|few
TGTGCCTGGAGTGCACCCAGTGGGGTACGCTATGGCTACACCTTC
CAWSAPSGVRYGYTF
>18|TRBJ2-1|NA|TRBV4-1|NA
TGCGCCAGCAGCTCCAAGTCCTTAGGGGGGAGTTTCTACAATGAGCAGTTCTTC
CASSSKSLGGSFYNEQFF
>15|TRBJ2-3|NA|TRBV6-1|NA
TGTGCCAGCAGTGACCCCGGGACTTTCACAGATACGCAGTATTTT
CASSDPGTFTDTQYF
>16|TRBJ2-4|NA|TRBV28|NA
TGTGCCAGCAGTTTTTGGGCAGGGGATGCCAAAAACATTCAGTACTTC
CASSFWAGDAKNIQYF
>13|TRBJ2-5|NA|TRBV7-2|NA
TGTGCCAGCAGCTTAGCCGGGAAAGAGACCCAGTACTTC
CASSLAGKETQYF
>14|TRBJ1-1|NA|TRBV28|NA
TGTGCCAGCAGGGAGTGGACAGCCTACACTGAAGCTTTCTTT
CASREWTAYTEAFF
>16|TRBJ2-3|TRBD2|TRBV15|NA
TGTGCCACCAGCAGCCTAGCGGGGGGGCGGACAGATACGCAGTATTTT
CATSSLAGGRTDTQYF
>13|TRBJ2-7|TRBD1|TRBV7-6|NA
TGTGCCAGCAGCCGAGGACAGGGGGGCGAGCAGTACTTC
CASSRGQGGEQYF
>15|TRBJ1-5|NA|TRBV6-1|NA
TGTGCCACACGAGCGGGGGAGGTACTGAATCAGCCCCAGCATTTT
CATRAGEVLNQPQHF
>13|TRBJ1-6|NA|TRBV9|NA
TGTGCCAGCAGCCGAGGATATGATTCACCCCTCCACTTT
CASSRGYDSPLHF
>13|TRBJ2-2|NA|TRBV30|NA
TGTGCCTGGGGCGATGACTGGGGCGGGGAGCTGTTTTTT
CAWGDDWGGELFF
>14|TRBJ1-1|TRBD1|TRBV2|NA
TGTGCCAGCGGGGACAGGGGGCAGAGCACTGAAGCTTTCTTT
CASGDRGQSTEAFF
>11|TRBJ1-1|TRBD1|TRBV25-1|NA
TGTGCCAGCAGAGGACAGGGGTGGCCTTTCTTT
CASRGQGWPFF
>15|TRBJ1-5|TRBD1|TRBV6-1|NA
TGTGCCAGCAGAGTAACAGGGGACAGCAATCAGCCCCAGCATTTT
CASRVTGDSNQPQHF
>15|TRBJ1-6|TRBD1|TRBV19|NA
TGTGCCAGTAGACCCGACAGGGCGATGAATTCACCCCTCCACTTT
CASRPDRAMNSPLHF
>13|TRBJ1-1|NA|TRBV27|NA
TGTGCCAGCAGTTTCACAGGGATCACTGAAGCTTTCTTT
CASSFTGITEAFF
>16|TRBJ1-4|NA|TRBV7-9|NA
TGTGCCAGCACCCCGGCCCCGGCCGCAACTAATGAAAAACTGTTTTTT
CASTPAPAATNEKLFF
>13|TRBJ1-1|NA|TRBV5-1|NA
TGCGCCAGCATGCCGGGGGCGATGACTGAAGCTTTCTTT
CASMPGAMTEAFF
>14|TRBJ1-1|NA|TRBV5-1|NA
TGCGCCAGCAGCTTTCTGGCGTTGAACACTGAAGCTTTCTTT
CASSFLALNTEAFF
>15|TRBJ2-2|NA|TRBV10-2|NA
TGCGCCAGCAGTGTGACAGCCCAGAACACCGGGGAGCTGTTTTTT
CASSVTAQNTGELFF
>16|TRBJ2-3|NA|TRBV7-2|NA
TGTGCCAGCAGCTTAGTCCGTCCCATGGGCACAGATACGCAGTATTTT
CASSLVRPMGTDTQYF
>17|TRBJ2-2|NA|TRBV18|NA
TGTGCCAGCTCACCACGGGCCGGAGGGCGGGACACCGGGGAGCTGTTTTTT
CASSPRAGGRDTGELFF
>15|TRBJ1-4|TRBD1|TRBV30|NA
TGTGCCTGGAGTGTAGGCAACCAGGGGGGTGAAAAACTGTTTTTT
CAWSVGNQGGEKLFF